These T cell receptor beta chains were read from a single sample in a study of shared clonotypes between healthy human individuals. The data were produced by immunoSEQ multiplex PCR, yet TCRdb's version contains in-frame clones alone and is incomplete. The sample has 2 million to 2.5 million clones; more than 85% are singletons. The sample comprised naive CD4+ T cells from PBMCs. These receptors were collected from a man aged 18-30 years in good health. Some clones in this sample may be carry-over from other donors' samples. CDR3s include the opening cysteine and the closing phenylalanine or tryptophan.

v_call,cdr3_aa
TRBV7-3,CASSNGLAVYNEQFF
TRBV5-4,CASSLGSRDEQYF
TRBV10-3,CAIRGESEQYF
TRBV18,CASSPQETQYF
TRBV5-5,CASSRTPYNEQFF
TRBV18,CASSPSVGAKNIQYF
TRBV5-1,CASSLALTGGSNEAFF
TRBV4-3,CASSLGGRGEKLFF
TRBV9,CASSKGGTMNTEAFF
TRBV7-3,CASSPSSGQREYRDQPQHF
TRBV28,CASSSGLWEAKNIQYF
TRBV2,CASTGLAGVWEQYF
TRBV4-2,CASSLGLAEILSYEQYF
TRBV11-1,CASSFGRNTEAFF
TRBV6-1,CASRGRPGGEQFF
TRBV7-2,CASSLGTGTYSNQPQHF
TRBV4-1,CASSQASNRDRKSSGANVLTF
TRBV4-2,CASSRGLAGGPNIQYF
TRBV5-1,CASSLATSATYEQYF
TRBV5-1,CASSQGPWMNTEAFF
TRBV28,CASSLTNQPQHF
TRBV4-1,CASSHVPGLAGTDTQYF
TRBV28,CASSLLRGPNYGYTF
TRBV27,CARIRSSSYNEQFF
TRBV5-5,CASSLLGQRLRNTQYF
TRBV18,CASLQGPNQPQHF
TRBV11-1,CASSLDRGKGNQPQHF
TRBV5-1,CASSLGAVNEQFF
TRBV28,CASSPQGASNEKLFF
TRBV7-2,CASSLLGLGNTIYF
TRBV7-9,CASSSSSAHQPQHF
TRBV6-5,CATHFTGGYEQYF
TRBV11-2,CASSLRWGPGAPREGYTF
TRBV5-1,CASRSLLAGLTDTQYF
TRBV6-5,CASRTPFGGEAEAFF
TRBV7-9,CASSADGYNEQFF
TRBV5-1,CASSITRRGTGTSSTEAFF
TRBV28,CASSSSGNQPQHF
TRBV11-2,CASSETSGSPGELFF
TRBV7-2,CASSLDSGSLYEQYF
TRBV5-1,CASSRDRGNSPLHF
TRBV6-1,CVSRNTEAFF
TRBV7-3,CASSLTVDQPQHF
TRBV9,CASSVRGTFNTDTQYF
TRBV6-6,CASSPPGRGKQETQYF
TRBV25-1,CASSEYRPWREGNEQFF
TRBV7-2,CASSPTTGFYQETQYF
TRBV2,CASNWGTNTEAFF
TRBV5-5,CASSFRGDPNNEQFF
TRBV2,CASSDEGVDTEAFF
TRBV7-3,CASSLREGTEAFF